Below are 9 T cell receptor beta chains sequenced from a single sample in a study of CD8+ T cells in alopecia areata. As the sequencing template, cDNA was produced by extracting RNA and reverse transcribing it. Sequencing was performed with immunoSEQ multiplex PCR; in TCRdb, only in-frame clones are kept and a portion is missing. The table records some 130,000 clones, 45% to 50% of them present only once. The sequenced sample was CD8+ T cells sorted from blood, obtained at week 0. The source is a human donor with alopecia areata.

This clone turned up a few times. This chain uses TRBV27 with TRBJ2-3; D could derive from TRBD1 or TRBD2 (5 bases each). The CDR3 is 11 amino acids. The germline V gene has CDR1 MNHEY and CDR2 SMNVEV (reference sequence). Trimming shortened V by 8 bases and J by 13 bases, and 16 bases separated the two germline ends. CDR3 DNA: TGTGCCAGCGGGTGGGACCCAAGGAAGTATTTT. It encodes CASGWDPRKYF.

The gene calls are TRBV19 and TRBJ1-5; D is undetermined. Deletions cut 0 bases from V and 1 base from J, with 1 base between. Germline CDR1 reads LNHDA; CDR2 reads SQIVND (reference sequence). The CDR3 extends over 13 amino acids. The CDR3 here is CASSIESNQPQHF. DNA for the CDR3: TGTGCCAGTAGTATAGAGAGCAATCAGCCCCAGCATTTT.

The J gene is TRBJ1-2, the V gene TRBV29-1, with D maybe TRBD1 (6 bases). The germline V gene has CDR1 SQVTM and CDR2 ANQGSEA. The length of the CDR3 is 14 residues. V lost 4 bases to trimming and J lost 4 bases, with 16 bases between them. CDR3 nucleotide sequence: TGCAGCGTTGTGGGCCTGACAGGAGTCTATGGCTACACCTTC. The encoded protein is CSVVGLTGVYGYTF.

V usage is TRBV7-2 and J usage is TRBJ2-1; TRBD2 agrees at 7 bases. CDR1 is SGHTA and CDR2 is FQGNSA in the germline V gene. With V trimmed by 6 bases and J by 2 bases, 7 bases remained unmatched. The CDR3 loop spans 15 amino acids. The CDR3 sequence is CASRPGGIPYNEQFF. Here the CDR3 DNA reads TGTGCCAGCAGGCCCGGGGGGATACCCTACAATGAGCAGTTCTTC.

The V gene is TRBV29-1, the J gene TRBJ1-1; TRBD1 agrees at 7 bases. The V gene end was trimmed by 5 bases and the J gene end by 0 bases; junction bases not matched to a gene: 6. Germline V CDR1 and CDR2: SQVTM, ANQGSEA. The CDR3 runs 14 residues. Written as DNA, the CDR3 is TGCAGCGTTCCTGGGACAGTACTGAACACTGAAGCTTTCTTT. Its protein product is CSVPGTVLNTEAFF.

The J gene is TRBJ2-4, the V gene TRBV13; no definite D call. The germline CDR1 and CDR2 sequences are PRHDT and FYEKMQ (reference sequence). Trimming removed 1 base from V and 5 bases from J, with 6 bases in between. This CDR3 has 13 residues. The CDR3 sequence is CASSLVGENIQYF. The CDR3 bases are TGTGCCAGCAGCTTAGTAGGAGAAAACATTCAGTACTTC.

This chain uses TRBV5-1 with TRBJ2-7; 9 bases are a match to TRBD1. Germline assignment: CDR1 SGHRS and CDR2 YFSETQ. The J segment lost 3 bases and the V segment lost 4 bases, leaving 11 bases of the junction unmatched. The CDR3 length is 16 residues. The CDR3 DNA is TGCGCCAGCAGCACCGCCGGTGGGACAGGGTACTACGAGCAGTACTTC. The encoded protein is CASSTAGGTGYYEQYF.

The chain has TRBV11-2 and TRBJ2-7; 7 bases map to TRBD1. Germline V gene sequence: CDR1 SGHAT, CDR2 FQNNGV. The V gene end was trimmed by 1 base and the J gene end by 2 bases; junction bases not matched to a gene: 5. CDR3 length equals 15 residues. CDR3 in amino acids: CASSLGPGQPYEQYF. DNA of the CDR3: TGTGCCAGCAGCTTAGGCCCGGGACAGCCCTACGAGCAGTACTTC.

This rearrangement joins TRBV4-2 to TRBJ1-5; tentative D call: TRBD1 (5 bases). CDR1 and CDR2 from the germline V gene are LGHNA and YNFKEQ. The CDR3 has 15 residues. Trimming removed 1 base at V and 3 bases at J, with 10 bases between. CDR3 residues: CASSQVGTPNQPQHF. CDR3 nucleotides: TGTGCCAGCAGCCAAGTCGGGACGCCCAATCAGCCCCAGCATTTT.